This T cell receptor beta chain was recovered during a study of naive and memory T cell subsets. Overall study results and limits: This RNA-based method may be sensitive to activation-related transcript changes.

The SP2 primer and nested alpha and beta constant region primers amplified ligated cDNA in four rounds. Alpha and beta constant region primers primed reverse transcription for blood and skin samples. TCRdb re-called the 5' RACE reads through MiXCR, storing one row per CDR3 protein. This sample yields over 45,000 distinct CDR3 sequences, of which about 4.5% are seen a single time; about 0.8% belongs to the top ten. With regard to this clonotype: Its antigen is as yet unknown. Since a much larger clone is just one base distant, this may be a read error.

The CDR3 contains 16 residues. Germline V gives CDR1 DFQATT, CDR2 SNEGSKA (reference sequence). TCR cDNA received a 3' ligated oligonucleotide that carried a UMI. Adult healthy volunteers gave 2.5 ml peripheral blood for whole-blood RNA. Cells were not sorted; total RNA input targeted roughly 1 to 1000 ng. This TCR came from a female donor in good health. The chain combines TRBV20-1 with TRBJ2-3; tentative D call: TRBD2 (7 bases). The CDR3 protein is CGALRGGGPSTDTQYF. Here the CDR3 DNA reads TGCGGTGCTCTAAGGGGGGGGGGGCCCTCCACAGATACGCAGTATTTT.